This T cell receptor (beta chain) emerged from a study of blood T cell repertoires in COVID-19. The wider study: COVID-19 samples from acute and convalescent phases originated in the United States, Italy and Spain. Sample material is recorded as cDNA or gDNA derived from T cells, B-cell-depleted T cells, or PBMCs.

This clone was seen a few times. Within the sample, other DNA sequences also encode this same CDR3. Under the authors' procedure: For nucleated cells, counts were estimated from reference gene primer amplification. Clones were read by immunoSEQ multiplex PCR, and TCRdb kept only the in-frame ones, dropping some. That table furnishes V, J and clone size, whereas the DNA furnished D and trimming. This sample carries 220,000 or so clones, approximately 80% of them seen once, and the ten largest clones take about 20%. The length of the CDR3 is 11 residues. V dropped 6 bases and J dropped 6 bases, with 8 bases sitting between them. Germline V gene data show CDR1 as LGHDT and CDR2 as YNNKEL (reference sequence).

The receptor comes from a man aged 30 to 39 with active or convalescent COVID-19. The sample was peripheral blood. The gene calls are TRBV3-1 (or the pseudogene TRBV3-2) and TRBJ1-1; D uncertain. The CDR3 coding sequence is TGTGCCAGCAGGGGCGGGGCTGAAGCTTTCTTT. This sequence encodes CASRGGAEAFF.